Shown below are 23 T cell receptor beta chains from a single sample sequenced in a study of blood T cell repertoires in COVID-19. Sequencing used immunoSEQ multiplex PCR; TCRdb keeps in-frame clones, though not all of them. The sample lists about 400,000 clones; approximately 87% were seen once. Sequenced sample: PBMCs or T cells enriched from blood (not recorded which). These TCRs come from a man aged 35 to 55 in a cohort exposed to, infected with or recovered from COVID-19 (not recorded which).

In DNA form, the CDR3 reads TGTGCCAGCATTAATATGGACAGGGATAGTTCACCCCTCCACTTT. Residues: CASINMDRDSSPLHF. This chain links TRBV6-5 with TRBJ1-6; 8 nucleotides agree with TRBD1. The germline gives CDR1 MNHEY, CDR2 SVGAGI. V dropped 7 bases and J dropped 9; count of bases not matched to a gene: 11. The CDR3 totals 15 residues.

DNA of the CDR3: TGCAGCGTTGCGGACCCGACCCGGCAGGGGGCTTATGGGGCCAACGTCCTGACTTTC. Its translation: CSVADPTRQGAYGANVLTF. The J gene is TRBJ2-6, the V gene TRBV29-1, with TRBD1 identical over 8 bases. V was clipped by 4 bases and J by 3 bases; unmatched bases: 17. Looked up from germline, CDR1 is SQVTM and CDR2 is ANQGSEA. The CDR3 consists of 19 residues.

This clone has only a few counts. The gene calls are TRBV3-1 (or the pseudogene TRBV3-2) and TRBJ2-2, with D maybe TRBD2 (6 bases). The germline V gene encodes CDR1 LGHDT and CDR2 YNNKEL (reference sequence). V lost 0 bases and J 3 bases, leaving 14 bases between the germline ends. The CDR3 extends over 17 amino acids. CDR3 loop: CASSQDKGGGYTGELFF. The DNA for the CDR3 is TGTGCCAGCAGCCAAGATAAGGGAGGAGGATACACCGGGGAGCTGTTTTTT.

V and J are TRBV20-1 and TRBJ2-1; D perhaps matches TRBD2 (6 bases). Germline lookup yields CDR1 DFQATT and CDR2 SNEGSKA (reference sequence). The ends were cut back, 3 bases at V and 6 bases at J, with 15 bases in the middle. This CDR3 spans 14 amino acids. The chain's CDR3 is CSASRSGGINEQFF. The CDR3 DNA follows: TGCAGTGCTAGTCGGAGCGGAGGGATCAATGAGCAGTTCTTC.

The chain couples TRBV6-5 to TRBJ1-4; TRBD1 might be the D (5 bases). Trimming stripped 6 bases from V and 1 base from J, with 12 bases between. Germline V gene data show CDR1 as MNHEY and CDR2 as SVGAGI. The CDR3 has 15 residues. The CDR3: CASRWTTQTNEKLFF. The CDR3 region has the DNA TGTGCCAGCAGATGGACAACTCAAACTAATGAAAAACTGTTTTTT.

The chain combines TRBV5-4 with TRBJ2-3; 8 bases line up with TRBD2. The germline V gene has CDR1 SGHNT and CDR2 YYREEE (reference sequence). V shed 4 bases and J 3 bases; nucleotides not matched to a gene: 4. This CDR3 has 14 amino acids. The CDR3 bases are TGTGCCAGCAGCCCCCGGGGGGGGACAGATACGCAGTATTTT. Translating it yields CASSPRGGTDTQYF.

The chain combines TRBV9 with TRBJ2-1; 10 nucleotides line up with TRBD2. Germline CDR1 SGDLS, CDR2 YYNGEE. The ends lost 4 bases at V and 5 bases at J; junction bases unmatched: 9. This CDR3 has 16 amino acids. CDR3 DNA: TGTGCCAGCAGCCCCCGAACTAGCGGGACTGACAATGAGCAGTTCTTC. Protein sequence: CASSPRTSGTDNEQFF.

The chain couples TRBV19 to TRBJ1-5; a possible D gene is TRBD1 (5 bases). This CDR3 comprises 15 residues. Trimming pared 0 bases from V and 3 bases from J, leaving 9 bases between. Per germline, CDR1 LNHDA and CDR2 SQIVND (reference sequence). DNA for the CDR3: TGTGCCAGTAGTATAGATCGACAGTACAATCAGCCCCAGCATTTT. Translated, it gives CASSIDRQYNQPQHF.

The gene calls are TRBV3-1 (or the pseudogene TRBV3-2) and TRBJ1-6, with TRBD1 as a possible D gene (5 bases). Germline V gene data show CDR1 as LGHDT and CDR2 as YNNKEL (reference sequence). Trimming took 0 bases from V and 8 from J, leaving 11 bases between them. The CDR3 has 15 amino acids. DNA for the CDR3: TGTGCCAGCAGCCAAGAGGGGGGGTCCTATTCACCCCTCCACTTT. Amino acid sequence: CASSQEGGSYSPLHF.

The CDR3 nucleotides read TGTGCCAGCAGCTTCGGCGGGAGAGAATACAATGAGCAGTTCTTC. This codes for CASSFGGREYNEQFF. The chain joins TRBV11-3 to TRBJ2-1, with 7 bases identical to TRBD2. J lost 4 bases, V lost 3 bases, and 6 bases had no gene match. CDR1 SGHNT and CDR2 YENEEA come from the germline V gene. There are 15 residues in the CDR3.

The CDR3 protein is CASSLEGANLDEAFF. CDR3 coding DNA: TGCGCCAGCAGCTTGGAGGGGGCGAATCTCGATGAAGCTTTCTTT. The V call is TRBV5-1, the J call TRBJ1-1; 7 nucleotides align to TRBD1. The length of the CDR3 is 15 residues. The V segment lost 0 bases and the J segment 7 bases; nucleotides outside the gene matches: 9. Germline assignment: CDR1 SGHRS and CDR2 YFSETQ. The full variable domain, in which reference TRBV5-1 and TRBJ1-1 provide the parts outside the CDR3, is KAGVTQTPRYLIKTRGQQVTLSCSPISGHRSVSWYQQTPGQGLQFLFEYFSETQRNKGNFPGRFSGRQFSNSRSEMNVSTLELGDSALYLCASSLEGANLDEAFFGQGTRLTVV.

The rearrangement joins TRBV18 to TRBJ1-4, with TRBD1 matching 8 bases. The trim removed 3 bases at V and 4 bases at J, leaving 4 bases unmatched. This CDR3 contains 15 residues. Germline CDR1 and CDR2: KGHSH and LQKENI. This chain's CDR3 is CASSPPGQDNEKLFF. The CDR3 DNA is TGTGCCAGCTCACCTCCGGGACAGGATAATGAAAAACTGTTTTTT.

This chain connects TRBV18 to TRBJ2-3; 8 bases agree with TRBD2. This CDR3 spans 13 amino acids. With 3 bases clipped from V and 6 bases from J, the junction kept 2 bases outside the gene matches. Germline assignment: CDR1 KGHSH and CDR2 LQKENI. CDR3 DNA sequence: TGTGCCAGCTCACCCCCGGGGGGGGATACGCAGTATTTT. The encoded protein is CASSPPGGDTQYF.

In this sample, this clone turned up once. This chain links TRBV7-2 with TRBJ1-4; the D is unclear. Germline V gene sequence: CDR1 SGHTA, CDR2 FQGNSA. The V end lost 4 bases, the J end lost 0 bases, and 6 bases lay between the germline ends. The length of the CDR3 is 14 residues. Here the CDR3 reads CASSWSTTNEKLFF. The DNA of the CDR3 is TGTGCCAGCAGCTGGAGCACAACTAATGAAAAACTGTTTTTT.

The chain recombines TRBV5-8 with TRBJ2-5; TRBD2 aligns across 11 bases. V was pared by 4 bases and J by 5 bases, with 7 bases of the junction left unmatched. Germline assignment: CDR1 SGHTS and CDR2 YDEGEE. This CDR3 has 15 residues. CDR3 in amino acids: CASSLSGRAGETQYF. Written as DNA, the CDR3 is TGTGCCAGCAGCCTTAGCGGGAGGGCCGGTGAGACCCAGTACTTC.

The chain carries TRBV7-9 and TRBJ2-2; 13 positions match TRBD2. V was clipped by 1 base and J by 5 bases; unmatched bases: 1. This CDR3 is 16 amino acids long. CDR1 is SEHNR, CDR2 FQNEAQ, per germline (reference sequence). CDR3 loop: CASSLGTSGSTGELFF. CDR3 nucleotide sequence: TGTGCCAGCAGCTTAGGGACTAGCGGGAGTACCGGGGAGCTGTTTTTT. Full variable domain (remainder filled in from reference TRBV7-9 and TRBJ2-2): DTGVSQNPRHKITKRGQNVTFRCDPISEHNRLYWYRQTLGQGPEFLTYFQNEAQLEKSRLLSDRFSAERPKGSFSTLEIQRTEQGDSAMYLCASSLGTSGSTGELFFGEGSRLTVL.

V is TRBV5-1 and J is TRBJ2-7, with 9 positions matching TRBD1. With V trimmed by 2 bases and J by 5 bases, 5 bases remained unmatched. From germline, CDR1 is SGHRS and CDR2 YFSETQ. The CDR3 is 14 residues long. DNA for the CDR3: TGCGCCAGCAGCTTACAGGGGGCGCTGGACGAGCAGTACTTC. It is translated as CASSLQGALDEQYF.

The CDR3 region is CASSLVFGTGVGELFF. The CDR3 DNA sequence: TGTGCCAGCAGCTTAGTTTTCGGGACAGGGGTCGGGGAGCTGTTTTTT. V usage is TRBV11-2 and J usage is TRBJ2-2, with 10 bases lining up with TRBD1. The V segment lost 1 base and the J segment 7 bases; nucleotides outside the gene matches: 6. Germline values: CDR1 SGHAT, CDR2 FQNNGV. The CDR3 runs to 16 residues.

This chain connects TRBV9 to TRBJ1-1, with D uncertain. Germline V gene data show CDR1 as SGDLS and CDR2 as YYNGEE. The V gene lost 4 bases and the J gene lost 6 bases, with 13 bases spanning the gap. The CDR3 length is 13 residues. CDR3 nucleotides: TGTGCCAGCAGCTTCACCCCTAACGCTGAAGCTTTCTTT. This gives the protein CASSFTPNAEAFF.

The chain recombines TRBV7-3 with TRBJ1-2; TRBD1 matches at 8 bases. The germline V gene has CDR1 SGHTA and CDR2 FQGTGA. V shed 5 bases and J 6 bases; nucleotides not matched to a gene: 5. The CDR3 covers 13 residues. CDR3 sequence reads: CASSPGGEDGYTF. The CDR3 DNA reads TGTGCCAGCAGCCCAGGGGGCGAGGATGGCTACACCTTC.

J is TRBJ1-2 and V is TRBV2; tentatively, D is TRBD1 (6 bases). Trimming stripped 5 bases from V and 0 bases from J, with 19 bases between. This CDR3 has 17 residues. CDR1 is SNHLY and CDR2 is FYNNEI in the germline V gene. DNA for the CDR3: TGTGCCAGCAGTAAAGACGGCAGGGGACCGGCTAACTATGGCTACACCTTC. It yields the protein CASSKDGRGPANYGYTF. The entire variable domain, with the rest obtained from reference TRBV2 and TRBJ1-2, is as follows: EPEVTQTPSHQVTQMGQEVILRCVPISNHLYFYWYRQILGQKVEFLVSFYNNEISEKSEIFDDQFSVERPDGSNFTLKIRSTKLEDSAMYFCASSKDGRGPANYGYTFGSGTRLTVV.

This clone occurred a few times. V usage is TRBV27 and J usage is TRBJ1-2; a weak D match, TRBD1 (6 bases). There are 16 residues in the CDR3. Germline CDR1 reads MNHEY; CDR2 reads SMNVEV (reference sequence). Trimming removed 5 bases from V and 2 bases from J, with 18 bases in between. The CDR3 loop reads CASSPRDILWNYGYTF. Written as DNA, the CDR3 is TGTGCCAGCAGTCCGAGGGACATCTTATGGAACTATGGCTACACCTTC.

The chain employs TRBV5-4 and TRBJ1-1; 10 nucleotides match TRBD1. V gave up 4 bases and J gave up 6 bases; unmatched junction bases: 6. The CDR3 has 14 residues. CDR1 and CDR2 (germline): SGHNT, YYREEE (reference sequence). CDR3 nucleotides: TGTGCCAGCAGCCCGGACAGGGGGTTTCCTGAAGCTTTCTTT. This sequence encodes CASSPDRGFPEAFF.